This TCR beta chain was retrieved from a study of a mutant IDH1 vaccine in newly diagnosed glioma. Overall study: Treatment recipients were roughly 62% male and around 40% female, and their mean age was around 37 years. Patients got radiotherapy, temozolomide, or both beforehand, and most got both.

Regarding the study as a whole: Among top peripheral T cell clonotypes, changes seemed unrelated to pseudoprogression.

About this clone itself: Its cognate antigen is unknown.

Noted time point: week 11, during vaccination. Every vaccine dose comprised 300 ug of mutant IDH1 20-mer peptide plus topical imiquimod. The CDR3 is made up of 15 amino acids. Per the germline V gene, CDR1 is MNHEY and CDR2 is SMNVEV (reference sequence). Trimming stripped 6 bases from V and 1 base from J, with 15 bases between. Using immunoSEQ multiplex PCR, the repertoire was profiled, and TCRdb retains in-frame clones only, with some absent. The table lists 50,000 to 75,000 clones, 80% of them singletons. This sample comprised PBMCs, obtained from a glioma patient whose treatment included an IDH1 peptide vaccine. This TCR derives from a man aged 50 to 59 with glioma. The V and J genes are TRBV27 and TRBJ1-1; weak D call: TRBD1 (6 bases). CDR3 sequence: CASRTPGQTNTEAFF. The CDR3 DNA follows: TGTGCCAGCAGAACCCCGGGACAAACGAACACTGAAGCTTTCTTT.